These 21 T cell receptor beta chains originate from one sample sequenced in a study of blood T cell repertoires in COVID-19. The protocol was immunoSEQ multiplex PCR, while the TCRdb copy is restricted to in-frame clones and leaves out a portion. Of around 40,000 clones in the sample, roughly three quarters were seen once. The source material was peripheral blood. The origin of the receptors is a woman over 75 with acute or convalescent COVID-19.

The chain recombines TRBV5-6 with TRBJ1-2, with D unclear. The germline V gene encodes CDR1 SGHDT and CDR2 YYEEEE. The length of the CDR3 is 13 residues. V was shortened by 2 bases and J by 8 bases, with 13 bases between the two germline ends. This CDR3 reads CASSFPGPRGYTF. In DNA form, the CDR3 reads TGTGCCAGCAGCTTCCCCGGTCCGAGGGGCTACACCTTC.

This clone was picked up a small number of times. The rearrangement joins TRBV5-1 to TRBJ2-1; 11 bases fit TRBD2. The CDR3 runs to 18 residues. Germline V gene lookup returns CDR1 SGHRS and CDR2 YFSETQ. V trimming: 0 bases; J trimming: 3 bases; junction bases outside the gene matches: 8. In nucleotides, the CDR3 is TGCGCCAGCAGCTTGGCGTCCCTAGCGGGAGGCGTCTACAATGAGCAGTTCTTC. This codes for CASSLASLAGGVYNEQFF.

CDR3 protein: CASSLTSDSYNEQFF. The CDR3 nucleotides read TGTGCCAGTAGTCTTACTAGCGACTCCTACAATGAGCAGTTCTTC. The V gene is TRBV19, the J gene TRBJ2-1; 7 nucleotides align to TRBD2. Losses at the gene ends were 5 bases for V and 0 bases for J; bases not matched to a gene: 4. Looked up from germline, CDR1 is LNHDA and CDR2 is SQIVND (reference sequence). This CDR3 is 15 amino acids long.

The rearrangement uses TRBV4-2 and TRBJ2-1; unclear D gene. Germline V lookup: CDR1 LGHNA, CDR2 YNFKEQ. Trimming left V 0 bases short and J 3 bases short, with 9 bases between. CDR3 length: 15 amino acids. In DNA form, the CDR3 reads TGTGCCAGCAGCCAAGAAGAGGCCAACTACAATGAGCAGTTCTTC. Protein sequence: CASSQEEANYNEQFF.

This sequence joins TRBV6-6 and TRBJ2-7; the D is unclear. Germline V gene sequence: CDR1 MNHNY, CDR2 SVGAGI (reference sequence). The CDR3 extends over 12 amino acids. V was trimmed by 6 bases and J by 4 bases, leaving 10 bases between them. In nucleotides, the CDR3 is TGTGCCAGCAGGGGCGCTGGGTACGAGCAGTACTTC. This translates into CASRGAGYEQYF.

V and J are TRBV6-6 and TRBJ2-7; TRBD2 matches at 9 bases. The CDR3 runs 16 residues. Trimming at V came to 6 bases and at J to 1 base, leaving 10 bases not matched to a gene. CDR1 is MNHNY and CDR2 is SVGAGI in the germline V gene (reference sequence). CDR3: CASSDVGLAHSYEQYF. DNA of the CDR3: TGTGCCAGCAGCGACGTGGGACTAGCCCATTCCTACGAGCAGTACTTC.

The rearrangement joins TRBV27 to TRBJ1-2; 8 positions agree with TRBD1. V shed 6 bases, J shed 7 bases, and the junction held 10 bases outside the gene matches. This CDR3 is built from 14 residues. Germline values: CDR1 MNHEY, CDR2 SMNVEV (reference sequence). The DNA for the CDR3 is TGTGCCAGCAGGGCGACAGGGGTGTACTTTGGCTACACCTTC. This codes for CASRATGVYFGYTF.

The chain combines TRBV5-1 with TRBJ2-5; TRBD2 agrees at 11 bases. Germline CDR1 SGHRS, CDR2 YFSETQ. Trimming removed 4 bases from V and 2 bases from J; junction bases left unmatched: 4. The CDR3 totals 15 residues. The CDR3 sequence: CASSRGTSGQETQYF. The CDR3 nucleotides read TGCGCCAGCAGCCGCGGGACTAGCGGACAAGAGACCCAGTACTTC.

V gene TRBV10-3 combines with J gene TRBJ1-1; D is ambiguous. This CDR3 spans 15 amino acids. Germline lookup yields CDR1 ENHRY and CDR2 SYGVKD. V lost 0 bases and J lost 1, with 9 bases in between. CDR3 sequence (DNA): TGTGCCATCAGTGAGTCGGGAGAACAGAACACTGAAGCTTTCTTT. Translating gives CAISESGEQNTEAFF.

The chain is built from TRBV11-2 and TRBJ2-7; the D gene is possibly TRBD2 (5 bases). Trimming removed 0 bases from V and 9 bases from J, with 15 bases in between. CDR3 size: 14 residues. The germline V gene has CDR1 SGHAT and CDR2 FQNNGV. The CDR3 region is CASSLEGQRSGQYF. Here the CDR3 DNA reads TGTGCCAGCAGCTTAGAAGGGCAGCGGTCGGGGCAGTACTTC.

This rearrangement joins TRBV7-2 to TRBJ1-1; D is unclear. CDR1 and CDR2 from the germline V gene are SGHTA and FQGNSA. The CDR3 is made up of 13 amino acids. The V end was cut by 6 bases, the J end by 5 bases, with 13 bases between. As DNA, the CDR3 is TGTGCCAGCAGTTGGAAACTAGGGACTGAAGCTTTCTTT. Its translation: CASSWKLGTEAFF.

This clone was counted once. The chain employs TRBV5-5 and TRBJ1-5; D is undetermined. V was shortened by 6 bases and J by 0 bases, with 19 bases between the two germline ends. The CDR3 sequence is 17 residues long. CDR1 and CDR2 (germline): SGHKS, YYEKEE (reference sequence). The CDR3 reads CASTPGEFTHSNQPQHF. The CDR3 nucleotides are TGTGCCAGCACCCCCGGGGAGTTCACCCATAGCAATCAGCCCCAGCATTTT.

DNA of the CDR3: TGCAGTGCTAGGCGGGGTTTTGGCTACACCTTC. Translated: CSARRGFGYTF. This chain connects TRBV20-1 to TRBJ1-2; no reliable D call. CDR3 length equals 11 residues. V was clipped by 3 bases and J by 7 bases, with 9 bases between them. The germline V gene encodes CDR1 DFQATT and CDR2 SNEGSKA (reference sequence).

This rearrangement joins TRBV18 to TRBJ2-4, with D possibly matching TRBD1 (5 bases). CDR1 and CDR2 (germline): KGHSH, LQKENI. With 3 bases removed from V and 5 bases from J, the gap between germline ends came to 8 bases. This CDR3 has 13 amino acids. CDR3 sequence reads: CASSPTQENIQYF. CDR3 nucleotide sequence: TGTGCCAGCTCACCGACACAGGAAAACATTCAGTACTTC. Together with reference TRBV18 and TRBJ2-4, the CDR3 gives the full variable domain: NAGVMQNPRHLVRRRGQEARLRCSPMKGHSHVYWYRQLPEEGLKFMVYLQKENIIDESGMPKERFSAEFPKEGPSILRIQQVVRGDSAAYFCASSPTQENIQYFGAGTRLSVL.

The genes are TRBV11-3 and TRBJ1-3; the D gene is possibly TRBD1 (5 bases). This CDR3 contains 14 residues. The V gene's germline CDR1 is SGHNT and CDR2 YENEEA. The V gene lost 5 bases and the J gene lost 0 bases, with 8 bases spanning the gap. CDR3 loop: CASSPDNSGNTIYF. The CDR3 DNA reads TGTGCCAGCAGCCCGGACAACTCTGGAAACACCATATATTTT.

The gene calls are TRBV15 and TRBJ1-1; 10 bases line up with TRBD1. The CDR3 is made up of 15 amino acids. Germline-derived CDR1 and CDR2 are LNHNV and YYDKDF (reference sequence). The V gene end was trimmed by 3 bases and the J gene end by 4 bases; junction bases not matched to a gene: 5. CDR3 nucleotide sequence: TGTGCCACCAGCAGCAGACAGGGGGCTTTCACTGAAGCTTTCTTT. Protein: CATSSRQGAFTEAFF.

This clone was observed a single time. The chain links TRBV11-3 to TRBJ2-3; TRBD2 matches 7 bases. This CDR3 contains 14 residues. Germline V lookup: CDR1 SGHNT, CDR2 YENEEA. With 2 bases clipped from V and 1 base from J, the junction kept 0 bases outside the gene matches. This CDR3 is CASSLTSGTDTQYF. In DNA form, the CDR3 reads TGTGCCAGCAGCTTAACTAGCGGCACAGATACGCAGTATTTT.

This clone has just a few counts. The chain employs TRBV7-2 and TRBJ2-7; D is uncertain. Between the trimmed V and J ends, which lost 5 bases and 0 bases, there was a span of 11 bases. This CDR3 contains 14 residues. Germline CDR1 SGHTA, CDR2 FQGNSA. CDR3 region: CASSPISSSYEQYF. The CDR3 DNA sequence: TGTGCCAGCAGCCCGATTAGCAGCTCCTACGAGCAGTACTTC.

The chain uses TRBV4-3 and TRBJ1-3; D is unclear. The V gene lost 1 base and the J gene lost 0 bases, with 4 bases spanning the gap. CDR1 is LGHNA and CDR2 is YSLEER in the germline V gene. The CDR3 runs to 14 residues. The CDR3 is CASSQAFSGNTIYF. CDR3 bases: TGCGCCAGCAGCCAAGCTTTCTCTGGAAACACCATATATTTT.

The CDR3 DNA reads as TGCAGTGCTCCCGAGGTGAATGGCTACACCTTC. Its protein is CSAPEVNGYTF. The rearrangement joins TRBV20-1 to TRBJ1-2; D is uncertain. Germline CDR1 reads DFQATT; CDR2 reads SNEGSKA (reference sequence). The V end lost 5 bases, the J end lost 6 bases, and 10 bases lay between the germline ends. The CDR3 is 11 residues long.

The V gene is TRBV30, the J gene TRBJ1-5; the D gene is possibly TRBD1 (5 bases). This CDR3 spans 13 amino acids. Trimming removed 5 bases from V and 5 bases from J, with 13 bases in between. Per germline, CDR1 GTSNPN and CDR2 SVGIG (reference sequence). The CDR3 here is CAWAALRDQPQHF. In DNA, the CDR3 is TGTGCCTGGGCTGCTCTCAGGGATCAGCCCCAGCATTTT.